Given below is one T cell receptor (beta chain) in context. Its antigen is not identified. Clones were read by immunoSEQ multiplex PCR, and TCRdb kept only the in-frame ones, dropping some. The sample includes just under 70,000 clones, roughly 85% of them seen just once. This specimen comes from a study of neoadjuvant anti-PD-1 for oral cavity cancer. As to time point: after neoadjuvant nivolumab, at surgical resection. CDR3 length: 16 residues. V was pared by 3 bases and J by 0 bases, with 5 bases of the junction left unmatched. CDR1 and CDR2 from the germline V gene are SGDLS and YYNGEE. Study-level findings and limits: TCR analyses covered only a few patients per response group.

The gene calls are TRBV9 and TRBJ2-2; 7 bases fit TRBD1. The sample in question was PBMCs, obtained after nivolumab (anti-PD-1) treatment. This clonotype was obtained from a person aged 35 to 85 with oral cavity squamous cell carcinoma. Written as DNA, the CDR3 is TGTGCCAGCAGCGCCGGCCAGGGGGCGAACACCGGGGAGCTGTTTTTT. Amino acids: CASSAGQGANTGELFF.